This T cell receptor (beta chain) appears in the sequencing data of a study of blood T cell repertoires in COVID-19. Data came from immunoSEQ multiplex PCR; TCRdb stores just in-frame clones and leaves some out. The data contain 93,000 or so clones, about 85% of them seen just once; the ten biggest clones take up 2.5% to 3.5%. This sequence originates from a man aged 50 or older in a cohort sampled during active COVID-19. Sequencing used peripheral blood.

The DNA of the CDR3 is TGTGCCAGCAGCTTGGACTTCACTGAAGCTTTCTTT. Protein product: CASSLDFTEAFF. The rearrangement joins TRBV7-9 to TRBJ1-1; no clear D gene. Germline CDR1 and CDR2: SEHNR and FQNEAQ (reference sequence). V lost 3 bases, J lost 4 bases, and 6 bases lay in between. This CDR3 is 12 amino acids long.